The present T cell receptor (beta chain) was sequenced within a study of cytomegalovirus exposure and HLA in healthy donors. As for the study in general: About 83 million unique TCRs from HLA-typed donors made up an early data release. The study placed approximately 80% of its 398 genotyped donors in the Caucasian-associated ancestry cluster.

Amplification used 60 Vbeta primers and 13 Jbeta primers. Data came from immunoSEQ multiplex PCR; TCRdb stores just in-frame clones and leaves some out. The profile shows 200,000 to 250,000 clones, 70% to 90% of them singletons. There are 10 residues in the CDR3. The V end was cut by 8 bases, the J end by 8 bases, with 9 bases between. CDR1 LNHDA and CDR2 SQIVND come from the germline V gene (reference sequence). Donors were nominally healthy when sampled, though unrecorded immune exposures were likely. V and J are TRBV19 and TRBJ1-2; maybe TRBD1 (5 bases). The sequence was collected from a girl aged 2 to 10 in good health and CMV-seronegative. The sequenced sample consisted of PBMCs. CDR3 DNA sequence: TGTGCCAGTCCTGGGGGGGGCTACACCTTC. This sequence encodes CASPGGGYTF.